These 21 T cell receptor beta chains were sequenced from one sample in a study of blood T cell repertoires in COVID-19. Generated by immunoSEQ multiplex PCR, the TCRdb table keeps only in-frame clones and is missing some. Among tens of thousands of clones listed, 80% were seen once. The material sequenced was peripheral blood. The receptors derive from a woman of 80 years or more with acute or convalescent COVID-19.

The chain recombines TRBV30 with TRBJ1-4; D is perhaps TRBD1 (6 bases). CDR3 length equals 15 residues. Trimming removed 5 bases from V and 7 bases from J, with 20 bases in between. Germline CDR1 reads GTSNPN; CDR2 reads SVGIG (reference sequence). CDR3 protein: CAWELRGGGIEKLFF. The DNA of the CDR3 is TGTGCCTGGGAACTAAGAGGGGGAGGGATTGAAAAACTGTTTTTT.

The chain uses TRBV11-3 and TRBJ2-3; D unresolved. This CDR3 is built from 13 residues. Germline CDR1 reads SGHNT; CDR2 reads YENEEA. V lost 6 bases and J lost 5, with 12 bases in between. The CDR3 bases are TGTGCCAGCAGTCTATCGCCGGTAGATACGCAGTATTTT. Amino acids: CASSLSPVDTQYF.

The chain uses TRBV5-1 and TRBJ1-4, with a weak D call TRBD1 (5 bases). With 7 bases removed from V and 6 bases from J, the gap between germline ends came to 19 bases. Germline assignment: CDR1 SGHRS and CDR2 YFSETQ. This CDR3 has 15 residues. CDR3 bases: TGCGCCAGCCAAGAGACGGCAGGGTCGTATGAAAAACTGTTTTTT. Amino acids: CASQETAGSYEKLFF. Supplemented by reference TRBV5-1 and TRBJ1-4, the full variable domain reads KAGVTQTPRYLIKTRGQQVTLSCSPISGHRSVSWYQQTPGQGLQFLFEYFSETQRNKGNFPGRFSGRQFSNSRSEMNVSTLELGDSALYLCASQETAGSYEKLFFGSGTQLSVL.

The rearrangement uses TRBV5-8 and TRBJ2-7, with a possible D match to TRBD1 (6 bases). Germline V lookup: CDR1 SGHTS, CDR2 YDEGEE. V lost 1 base and J 0 bases, leaving 8 bases between the germline ends. The CDR3 extends over 14 amino acids. CDR3 DNA sequence: TGTGCCAGCAGCTTGAGACAGGCCTCCTACGAGCAGTACTTC. Translated, it gives CASSLRQASYEQYF.

This clone has just a few counts. DNA for the CDR3: TGTGCCAGCAGTCGACTTCAGGGAAATAGCAATCAGCCCCAGCATTTT. The encoded protein is CASSRLQGNSNQPQHF. The chain uses TRBV6-6 and TRBJ1-5, with D perhaps matching TRBD1 (5 bases). Between the trimmed V and J ends, which lost 5 bases and 0 bases, there was a span of 14 bases. The CDR3 consists of 16 residues. The V gene's germline CDR1 is MNHNY and CDR2 SVGAGI (reference sequence).

V is TRBV11-2 and J is TRBJ2-3; 8 positions match TRBD2. The V gene's germline CDR1 is SGHAT and CDR2 FQNNGV. With V trimmed by 5 bases and J by 1 base, 2 bases remained unmatched. CDR3 size: 14 residues. The CDR3 loop is CASSPGGGTDTQYF. For the CDR3, the DNA is TGTGCCAGCAGCCCGGGGGGGGGCACAGATACGCAGTATTTT.

Of note for this clone: One junction end disagrees with the germline gene, perhaps due to a read error. This rearrangement joins TRBV11-3 to TRBJ2-2, with 9 bases lining up with TRBD2. The CDR3 covers 14 residues. CDR1 is SGHNT and CDR2 is YENEEA in the germline V gene. CDR3 residues: CASRLAGVVGELFF. The CDR3 DNA follows: TGTGCCAGCAGATTAGCGGGAGTTGTCGGGGAGCTGTTTTTT. Full variable domain (missing parts from reference TRBV11-3 and TRBJ2-2): EAGVVQSPRYKIIEKKQPVAFWCNPISGHNTLYWYLQNLGQGPELLIRYENEEAVDDSQLPKDRFSAERLKGVDSTLKIQPAELGDSAVYLCASRLAGVVGELFFGEGSRLTVL.

The V gene is TRBV30, the J gene TRBJ1-2, with TRBD1 as a possible D gene (5 bases). Trimming took 5 bases from V and 8 from J, leaving 12 bases between them. CDR1 and CDR2 from the germline V gene are GTSNPN and SVGIG (reference sequence). CDR3 length: 11 residues. The CDR3 DNA reads TGTGCCTGGTCGACAGTGAGGGGCTACACCTTC. It translates to CAWSTVRGYTF.

The rearrangement links TRBV27 to TRBJ1-1, with D perhaps matching TRBD1 (5 bases). Deletions cut 8 bases from V and 1 base from J, with 20 bases between. This CDR3 is 16 amino acids long. Germline V gives CDR1 MNHEY, CDR2 SMNVEV (reference sequence). The CDR3, as DNA: TGTGCCAGCGACACCGAACCTCACAGGAGGAACACTGAAGCTTTCTTT. Translation: CASDTEPHRRNTEAFF.

The V gene is TRBV29-1, the J gene TRBJ1-2; 7 bases map to TRBD1. The CDR3 is 14 amino acids. Trimming at V came to 5 bases and at J to 1 base, leaving 7 bases not matched to a gene. Germline V gene lookup returns CDR1 SQVTM and CDR2 ANQGSEA. Written as DNA, the CDR3 is TGCAGCGTTTCCCCCGACAGGGATAACTATGGCTACACCTTC. Its protein product is CSVSPDRDNYGYTF. The complete variable domain, with remaining parts taken from reference TRBV29-1 and TRBJ1-2, reads SAVISQKPSRDICQRGTSLTIQCQVDSQVTMMFWYRQQPGQSLTLIATANQGSEATYESGFVIDKFPISRPNLTFSTLTVSNMSPEDSSIYLCSVSPDRDNYGYTFGSGTRLTVV.

The rearrangement links TRBV19 to TRBJ1-1; D call uncertain. From germline, CDR1 is LNHDA and CDR2 SQIVND (reference sequence). The CDR3 consists of 14 residues. V was shortened by 4 bases and J by 1 base, with 10 bases between the two germline ends. CDR3 protein: CASSKSRQNTEAFF. The CDR3 DNA reads TGTGCCAGTAGTAAATCTCGACAGAACACTGAAGCTTTCTTT.

This rearrangement joins TRBV4-1 to TRBJ1-1; TRBD1 matches 8 bases. Trimming removed 1 base from V and 6 bases from J; junction bases left unmatched: 4. This CDR3 has 14 amino acids. CDR1 MGHRA and CDR2 YSYEKL come from the germline V gene. The CDR3 region is CASSQGQGAAEAFF. Here the CDR3 DNA reads TGCGCCAGCAGCCAAGGTCAGGGGGCGGCTGAAGCTTTCTTT.

The chain uses TRBV2 and TRBJ1-1; D remains unclear. Trimming removed 7 bases at V and 6 bases at J, with 18 bases between. Germline CDR1 reads SNHLY; CDR2 reads FYNNEI. This CDR3 has 14 residues. CDR3 coding DNA: TGTGCCAGCATGAAGGCAGAGACTTCCGCTGAAGCTTTCTTT. It translates to CASMKAETSAEAFF.

The CDR3 DNA is TGTGCCAGCAGCGGTGGGGCAGGGAATGGCTACACCTTC. Its translation: CASSGGAGNGYTF. The chain combines TRBV5-5 with TRBJ1-2, with a tentative D call TRBD1 (5 bases). Germline V gene lookup returns CDR1 SGHKS and CDR2 YYEKEE (reference sequence). Trimming pared 4 bases from V and 6 bases from J, leaving 13 bases between. This CDR3 spans 13 amino acids.

The chain couples TRBV7-2 to TRBJ2-3; 9 bases fit TRBD1. The CDR3 sequence is 16 residues long. J lost 2 bases, V lost 7 bases, and 10 bases had no gene match. CDR1 is SGHTA, CDR2 FQGNSA, per germline. CDR3 sequence: CASNSSGTGNTDTQYF. The CDR3 nucleotides read TGTGCCAGCAACTCCTCCGGGACAGGGAACACAGATACGCAGTATTTT.

The V gene is TRBV21-1, the J gene TRBJ2-4; TRBD1, the table's D call, lacks a check against the DNA. TRBV21-1 counts as a pseudogene. There are 16 residues in the CDR3. CDR3 region: CASSKPQTGAQNIQYF. CDR3 bases: TGTGCCAGCAGCAAACCTCAAACAGGGGCCCAAAACATTCAGTACTTC.

The V and J genes are TRBV19 and TRBJ2-7; 14 bases fit TRBD2. The CDR3 runs to 16 residues. V lost 5 bases to trimming and J lost 4 bases; unmatched junction nucleotides: 7. Germline V gene sequence: CDR1 LNHDA, CDR2 SQIVND (reference sequence). The CDR3 DNA is TGTGCCAGTAGTGATCCCGGGACTAGCGGGGGTTACGAGCAGTACTTC. Amino acid sequence: CASSDPGTSGGYEQYF.

This clone has a handful of counts. The chain combines TRBV4-1 with TRBJ1-5; a possible D gene is TRBD1 (6 bases). The CDR3 extends over 14 amino acids. Trimming removed 4 bases from V and 3 bases from J, with 10 bases in between. Germline CDR1 is MGHRA and CDR2 is YSYEKL. The CDR3 DNA sequence: TGCGCCAGCAGCCGCCGGGACAACAATCAGCCCCAGCATTTT. The encoded protein is CASSRRDNNQPQHF.

The CDR3 DNA is TGTGCCAGCAGTGAAGGCCAGGGGGCGCTTGGCTACACCTTC. This sequence encodes CASSEGQGALGYTF. The V and J genes are TRBV6-1 and TRBJ1-2, with TRBD1 matching over 8 bases. Unmatched junction bases numbered 5, after V lost 1 base and J lost 7 bases. The germline CDR1 and CDR2 sequences are MNHNS and SASEGT. The CDR3 is 14 residues long.

This clone has only a few counts. The chain recombines TRBV5-1 with TRBJ1-1; D gene unclear. The CDR3 extends over 15 amino acids. V lost 1 base and J 6 bases, leaving 16 bases between the germline ends. CDR1 is SGHRS, CDR2 YFSETQ, per germline. This CDR3 is CASSLMEALRAEAFF. The CDR3 nucleotides read TGCGCCAGCAGCTTGATGGAAGCCCTGCGGGCTGAAGCTTTCTTT.

The chain joins TRBV7-2 to TRBJ2-7; TRBD1 matches 8 bases. CDR3 size: 14 residues. Germline assignment: CDR1 SGHTA and CDR2 FQGNSA. J was trimmed by 4 bases and V by 1 base; bases with no gene match: 3. The CDR3 nucleotides read TGTGCCAGCAGCTTAGGCAGGACAGGGTACGAGCAGTACTTC. Its protein is CASSLGRTGYEQYF. The variable domain in full, completed from reference TRBV7-2 and TRBJ2-7, reads GAGVSQSPSNKVTEKGKDVELRCDPISGHTALYWYRQSLGQGLEFLIYFQGNSAPDKSGLPSDRFSAERTGGSVSTLTIQRTQQEDSAVYLCASSLGRTGYEQYFGPGTRLTVT.